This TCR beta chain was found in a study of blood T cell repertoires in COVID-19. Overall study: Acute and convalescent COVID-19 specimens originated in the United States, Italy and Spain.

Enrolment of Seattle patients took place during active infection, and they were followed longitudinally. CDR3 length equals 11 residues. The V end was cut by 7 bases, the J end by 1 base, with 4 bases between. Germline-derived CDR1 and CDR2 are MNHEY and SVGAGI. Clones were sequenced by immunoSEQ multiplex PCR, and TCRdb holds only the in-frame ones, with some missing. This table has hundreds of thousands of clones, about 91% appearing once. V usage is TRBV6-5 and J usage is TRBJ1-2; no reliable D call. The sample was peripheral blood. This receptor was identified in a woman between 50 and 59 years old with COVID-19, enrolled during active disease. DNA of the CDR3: TGTGCCAGCAACTTTAACTATGGCTACACCTTC. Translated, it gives CASNFNYGYTF.